The sequence of this T cell receptor beta chain was determined in a study of response to subunit inactivated influenza vaccine. In this sample, this clonotype turned up a few times. Antigen: not known. TCRdb redid the calling of the RT-PCR reads with MiXCR, one entry per CDR3 protein. The data contain fewer than 250,000 distinct CDR3 sequences, 14% of them singletons. Broader study findings: Every seasonal influenza vaccination brings in few new T cells, the authors suggested.

Trimming took off 0 bases at V and 5 bases at J, with 10 bases between the two ends. The germline V gene encodes CDR1 SGHTA and CDR2 FQGNSA. This CDR3 is built from 14 residues. The chain is built from TRBV7-2 and TRBJ1-1; D gene uncertain. Here the sequenced sample was CD8+ T cells sorted from PBMCs, taken roughly 5 days after vaccination. This sequence was found in a man between 50 and 59 years old who received an inactivated influenza vaccine. The CDR3 spells CASSLAAGTTEAFF. CDR3 DNA: TGTGCCAGCAGCTTAGCTGCGGGAACGACTGAAGCTTTCTTT.